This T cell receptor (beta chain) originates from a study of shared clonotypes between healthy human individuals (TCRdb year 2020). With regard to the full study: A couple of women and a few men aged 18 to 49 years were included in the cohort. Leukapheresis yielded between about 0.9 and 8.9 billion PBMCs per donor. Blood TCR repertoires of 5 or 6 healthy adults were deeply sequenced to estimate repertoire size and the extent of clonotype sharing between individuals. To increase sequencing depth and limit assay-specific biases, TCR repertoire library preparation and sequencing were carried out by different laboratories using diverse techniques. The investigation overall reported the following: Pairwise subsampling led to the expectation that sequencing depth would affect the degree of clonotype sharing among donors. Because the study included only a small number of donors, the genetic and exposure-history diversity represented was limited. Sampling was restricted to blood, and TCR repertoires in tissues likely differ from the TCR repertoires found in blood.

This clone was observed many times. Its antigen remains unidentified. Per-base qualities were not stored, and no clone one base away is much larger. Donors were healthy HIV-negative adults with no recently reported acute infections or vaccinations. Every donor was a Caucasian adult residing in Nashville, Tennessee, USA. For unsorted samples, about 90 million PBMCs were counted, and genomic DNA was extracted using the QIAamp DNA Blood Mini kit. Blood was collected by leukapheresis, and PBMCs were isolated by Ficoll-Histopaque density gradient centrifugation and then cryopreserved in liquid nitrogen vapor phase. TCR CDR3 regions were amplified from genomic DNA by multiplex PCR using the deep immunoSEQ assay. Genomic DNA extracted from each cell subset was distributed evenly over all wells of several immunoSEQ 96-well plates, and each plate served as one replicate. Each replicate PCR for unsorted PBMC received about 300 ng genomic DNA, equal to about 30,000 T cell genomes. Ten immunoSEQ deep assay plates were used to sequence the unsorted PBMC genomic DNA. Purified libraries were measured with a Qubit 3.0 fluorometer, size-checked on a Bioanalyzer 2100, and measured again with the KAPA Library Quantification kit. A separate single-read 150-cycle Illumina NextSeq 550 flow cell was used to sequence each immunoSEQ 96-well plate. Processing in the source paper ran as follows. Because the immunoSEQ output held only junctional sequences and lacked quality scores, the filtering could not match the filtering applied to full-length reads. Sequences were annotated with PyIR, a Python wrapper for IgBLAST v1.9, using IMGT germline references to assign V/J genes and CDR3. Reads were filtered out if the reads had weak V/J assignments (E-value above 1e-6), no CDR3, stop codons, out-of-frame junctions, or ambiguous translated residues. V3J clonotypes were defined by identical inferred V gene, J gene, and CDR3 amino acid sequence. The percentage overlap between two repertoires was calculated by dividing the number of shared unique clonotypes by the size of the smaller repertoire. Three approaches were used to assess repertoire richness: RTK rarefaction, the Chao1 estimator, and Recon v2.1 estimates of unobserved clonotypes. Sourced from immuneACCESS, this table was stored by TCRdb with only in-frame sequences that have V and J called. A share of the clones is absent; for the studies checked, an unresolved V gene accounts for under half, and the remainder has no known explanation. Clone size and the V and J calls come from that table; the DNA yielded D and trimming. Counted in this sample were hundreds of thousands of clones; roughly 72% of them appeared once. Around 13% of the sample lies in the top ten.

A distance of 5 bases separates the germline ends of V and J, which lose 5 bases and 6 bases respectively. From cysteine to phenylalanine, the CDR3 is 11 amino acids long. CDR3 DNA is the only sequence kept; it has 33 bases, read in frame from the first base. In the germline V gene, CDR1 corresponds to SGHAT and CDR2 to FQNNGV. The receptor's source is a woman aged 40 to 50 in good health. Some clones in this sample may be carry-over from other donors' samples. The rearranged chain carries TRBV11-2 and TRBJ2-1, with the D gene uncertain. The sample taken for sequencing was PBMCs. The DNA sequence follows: TGTGCCAGCAGCCAATTCAATGAGCAGTTCTTC. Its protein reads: CASSQFNEQFF.